The text below deals with one T cell receptor beta chain. What it recognizes is unknown. Germline trimming cut 4 bases from V and 7 bases from J; bases unmatched to any gene: 8. Germline CDR1 and CDR2: MDHEN and SYDVKM. This CDR3 has 15 residues. This record comes from a study of cytomegalovirus exposure and HLA in healthy donors. Turning to the study itself: Out of about 180 million T cells, an earlier analysis found fewer than 140 million unique TCR beta sequences in total. Points from the study as a whole: Listed as cytomegalovirus-associated were over 150 TCR beta chains. Most sequenced TCRs were rare (though some public TCRs occurred in many donors).

PCR involved 60 Vbeta and 13 Jbeta primers. The data were produced by immunoSEQ multiplex PCR, yet TCRdb's version contains in-frame clones alone and is incomplete. The sample lists 150,000 to 200,000 clones, more than 70% occurring once. This sequence joins TRBV28 and TRBJ1-2, with 11 bases that match TRBD1. Source material: PBMCs. The sequence was obtained from a man aged 40-49 years in good health and CMV-seropositive. Here the CDR3 reads CASSSTGTGGAGYTF. The DNA of the CDR3 is TGTGCCAGCAGTTCAACCGGGACAGGGGGAGCTGGCTACACCTTC.